This paragraph reports one T cell receptor beta chain. Its antigen is undetermined. The CDR3 extends over 14 amino acids. CDR1 is LNHNV, CDR2 YYDKDF, per germline (reference sequence). V lost 4 bases and J 6 bases, leaving 13 bases between the germline ends. TCR cDNA molecules were tagged individually, and each one carried a unique molecular identifier. TCRdb re-called the 5' RACE reads through MiXCR, storing one row per CDR3 protein. The sample contains about 17,000 distinct CDR3 sequences, about 21% of which appear only once. This sample was taken from a study of spatial heterogeneity in lung cancer. The overall study: Raw reads showed each unique TCR and UMI combination turning up more than ten times on average.

Findings and limits, study-wide: The appearance of ubiquitous expanded tumor TCRs in blood was greater at resection than follow-up.

Time point denoted: sample taken at primary tumor resection. The authors sequenced whole RNA from tumor, nontumor lung or frozen PBMC without sorting. There were 72 donors, all of them untreated patients with early-stage non-small cell lung cancer. The chain combines TRBV15 with TRBJ2-1; D assignment may be TRBD1 or TRBD2 (5 bases each). Sequences were derived from PBMCs, sampled at surgery. This sequence was found in a female donor with early-stage non-small cell lung cancer. CDR3 nucleotides: TGTGCCACCAGCACGGGGCCTGGTCGCAATGAGCAGTTCTTC. Its protein is CATSTGPGRNEQFF.